Sequencing of this TCR beta chain was carried out in a study of OX40 agonist ivuxolimab in advanced cancers. Study at large: Ivuxolimab, an antibody acting as an agonist of OX40 (CD134), was used to treat patients. General study findings and limits: No determination was made of the antigen specificity of the expanded peripheral T cells.

Samples of blood were obtained at baseline, on cycle 4 day 1, and on cycle 7 day 1. Here immunoSEQ multiplex PCR was the method, and the copy in TCRdb shows in-frame clones only, minus some. Of about 21,000 clones in the sample, around 85% are singletons; the top ten hold under 45%. Remarks on this clone: Its target is not known.

The TCR was taken from an adult with an advanced solid tumor such as melanoma, head and neck, liver or kidney cancer. This specimen was CD4+ or CD8+ T cells sorted from blood, taken in a trial of the OX40 agonist ivuxolimab.

CDR3 bases: TGTGCCTACCTGGGGGGAACCAAGGAGCAGTTCTTC. Its protein is CAYLGGTKEQFF. J is TRBJ2-1 and V is TRBV30; a weak D match, TRBD2 (6 bases). This CDR3 region has 12 residues. V gave up 7 bases and J gave up 10 bases, with 17 bases separating them. CDR1 and CDR2 from the germline V gene are GTSNPN and SVGIG (reference sequence).